This TCR beta chain was captured in a study of cytomegalovirus exposure and HLA in healthy donors. Use of 60 Vbeta and 13 Jbeta primers characterized the PCR. TCRdb's table, derived via immunoSEQ multiplex PCR, lists solely in-frame clones and lacks some. The repertoire holds under 200,000 clones, with roughly 72% as singletons. Study-wide results and caveats: TCR beta sequences numbering under 20,000 were associated with HLA alleles at 0.05 false discovery rate in a later analysis. Indistinguishability led to the exclusion of some V segments, TRBV6-2 and TRBV6-3 included. A later analysis showed TCR association rates differing by HLA locus, peaking at DRB1 and lowest at HLA-C. While the bulk of TCR sequences proved rare, some public TCRs turned up in many donors.

In the case of this clone: As yet, its antigen is unknown.

The CDR3 has 14 amino acids. Germline CDR1 KGHSH, CDR2 LQKENI. V was shortened by 2 bases and J by 6 bases, with 14 bases between the two germline ends. This TCR was sampled from a man aged 30 to 39 in good health and CMV-seronegative. The sample comprised PBMCs. The V gene is TRBV18, the J gene TRBJ2-7; no firm D call. The CDR3 region has the DNA TGTGCCAGCTCACCAGTAGCCTGGCCGGGCGAGCAGTACTTC. Amino acid sequence: CASSPVAWPGEQYF.